This record covers a single TCR beta chain. The data were obtained in a study of blood T cell repertoires in COVID-19. The assay was immunoSEQ multiplex PCR, and TCRdb's table has in-frame clones only and misses some. The repertoire holds approximately 490,000 clones, with approximately 86% as singletons. The CDR3 sequence is 14 residues long. Germline V gene sequence: CDR1 SGHRS, CDR2 YFSETQ. The V end lost 0 bases, the J end lost 8 bases, and 15 bases lay between the germline ends. The clonotype originates from a woman under 30 who had recovered from COVID-19. The chain employs TRBV5-1 and TRBJ2-7, with D perhaps matching TRBD1 (5 bases). Sample: PBMCs or T cells enriched from blood (not recorded which). CDR3 sequence reads: CASSLGQPGVKQYF. Here the CDR3 DNA reads TGCGCCAGCAGCTTGGGACAGCCCGGAGTAAAGCAGTACTTC.